A selection of T cell receptor beta chains follows, all from one sample in a study of cytomegalovirus exposure and HLA in healthy donors. Data came from immunoSEQ multiplex PCR; TCRdb stores just in-frame clones and leaves some out. The sample includes 100,000 to 150,000 clones, over 60% of them seen just once. Sequenced input: PBMCs. These receptors all come from a woman aged 60-70 years in good health and CMV-seropositive. CDR3s include the opening cysteine and the closing phenylalanine or tryptophan. D genes are given only for firm matches. For some rows the clone size is stated as once, few or many, or as a class when expanded; others skip it.

V gene,D gene,clone size,J gene,CDR3 protein,CDR3 DNA
TRBV5-8,-,-,TRBJ1-5,CASSLSDYSNQPQHF,TGTGCCAGCAGCTTAAGCGACTATAGCAATCAGCCCCAGCATTTT
TRBV5-1,TRBD1,few,TRBJ1-1,CASSPQGAGDTEAFF,TGCGCCAGCAGCCCTCAGGGGGCGGGGGACACTGAAGCTTTCTTT
TRBV19,-,-,TRBJ1-2,CASSSGTGSIYGYTF,TGTGCCAGTAGTAGTGGAACAGGGTCTATCTATGGCTACACCTTC
TRBV14,TRBD1,-,TRBJ1-2,CASSQTGAEGYTF,TGTGCCAGCAGCCAAACAGGGGCGGAGGGCTACACCTTC
TRBV6-6,-,-,TRBJ1-6,CASSYSTGMDSPLHF,TGTGCCAGCAGTTACTCAACAGGGATGGATTCACCCCTCCACTTT
TRBV27,-,few,TRBJ2-7,CASSISGHLAYEQYF,TGTGCCAGCAGTATATCCGGTCACTTGGCCTACGAGCAGTACTTC
TRBV5-6,TRBD2,-,TRBJ2-7,CASSLISGRLYEQYF,TGTGCCAGCAGCTTGATAAGCGGGAGGTTGTACGAGCAGTACTTC
TRBV7-2,TRBD1,-,TRBJ1-2,CASSPRHVQGLGMYGYTF,TGTGCCAGCAGCCCCCGACACGTACAGGGGCTGGGAATGTATGGCTACACCTTC
TRBV5-1,TRBD2,-,TRBJ2-2,CASSPRTSGPANTGELFF,TGCGCCAGCAGCCCTCGGACTAGCGGCCCCGCGAACACCGGGGAGCTGTTTTTT
TRBV29-1,TRBD1,-,TRBJ1-1,CSGQSPGTVMNTEAFF,TGCAGCGGACAGAGTCCCGGGACAGTCATGAACACTGAAGCTTTCTTT
TRBV7-2,TRBD1,-,TRBJ1-1,CASSFLQGGTEAFF,TGTGCCAGCAGCTTTCTACAGGGGGGCACTGAAGCTTTCTTT
TRBV11-3,-,-,TRBJ2-2,CASSFSRGAGELFF,TGTGCCAGCAGCTTTTCCAGGGGTGCCGGGGAGCTGTTTTTT
TRBV5-1,TRBD2,-,TRBJ2-1,CASSLASLADNEQFF,TGCGCCAGCAGCTTGGCCTCTCTAGCGGATAATGAGCAGTTCTTC
TRBV29-1,TRBD1,few,TRBJ2-1,CSVGSMAGGEQFF,TGCAGCGTTGGTAGCATGGCAGGGGGCGAGCAGTTCTTC
TRBV19,-,-,TRBJ1-4,CASSTNRVGEKLFF,TGTGCCAGTAGTACAAACAGGGTTGGAGAAAAACTGTTTTTT
TRBV5-4,-,-,TRBJ2-2,CASSLGPTGELFF,TGTGCCAGCAGCTTGGGGCCGACCGGGGAGCTGTTTTTT
TRBV29-1,-,once,TRBJ2-5,CSVVPTLGSHLAQETQYF,TGCAGCGTTGTCCCTACACTGGGCTCCCACCTAGCTCAAGAGACCCAGTACTTC
TRBV30,-,-,TRBJ2-7,CAWTRQGGYEQYF,TGTGCCTGGACCCGCCAGGGGGGATATGAGCAGTACTTC
TRBV7-8,TRBD2,-,TRBJ2-1,CASSLAATSGDYNEQFF,TGTGCCAGCAGCTTAGCGGCAACTAGCGGGGATTACAATGAGCAGTTCTTC
TRBV7-2,-,-,TRBJ1-2,CASSPRQDNYGYTF,TGTGCCAGCAGCCCCAGACAGGATAACTATGGCTACACCTTC
TRBV20-1,-,-,TRBJ2-3,CSAYSTDTQYF,TGCAGTGCTTATAGCACAGATACGCAGTATTTT
TRBV5-6,TRBD1,-,TRBJ2-7,CASTPGQGTYEQYF,TGTGCCAGCACCCCGGGACAGGGTACCTACGAGCAGTACTTC
TRBV7-2,TRBD1,few,TRBJ1-2,CASSLMTGTVYGYTF,TGTGCCAGCAGCTTGATGACCGGGACAGTCTATGGCTACACCTTC
TRBV5-1,TRBD2,-,TRBJ2-1,CASSLVAGLYNEQFF,TGCGCCAGCAGCTTGGTAGCGGGATTATACAATGAGCAGTTCTTC
TRBV2,-,-,TRBJ2-4,CASSGQILAKNIQYF,TGTGCCAGCAGTGGACAGATTTTAGCCAAAAACATTCAGTACTTC
TRBV9,TRBD2,few,TRBJ2-3,CASSVALAGKPDTQYF,TGTGCCAGCAGCGTAGCTCTAGCGGGGAAGCCAGATACGCAGTATTTT
TRBV6-5,-,-,TRBJ2-5,CASSSRNGEQYF,TGTGCCAGCAGTTCGAGGAACGGGGAGCAGTACTTC
TRBV15,-,-,TRBJ1-4,CATSRGKGANEKLFF,TGTGCCACCAGCAGAGGGAAGGGAGCGAATGAAAAACTGTTTTTT
TRBV5-1,TRBD1,few,TRBJ1-5,CASSSGTGGYQPQHF,TGCGCCAGCAGCTCCGGGACAGGGGGCTATCAGCCCCAGCATTTT
TRBV19,TRBD2,few,TRBJ2-1,CASSIRTSSTPDNEQFF,TGTGCCAGTAGTATCAGGACTAGCTCAACCCCGGACAATGAGCAGTTCTTC
TRBV9,TRBD2,-,TRBJ2-4,CASSPPWGSGIGAKNIQYF,TGTGCCAGCAGCCCCCCTTGGGGTAGCGGGATCGGAGCCAAAAACATTCAGTACTTC
TRBV6-4,TRBD2,-,TRBJ2-1,CASSDYIASGYNEQFF,TGTGCCAGCAGCGATTACATCGCTAGCGGATACAATGAGCAGTTCTTC
TRBV27,-,-,TRBJ2-1,CASSREVDSYNEQFF,TGTGCCAGCAGCCGAGAAGTAGACAGTTACAATGAGCAGTTCTTC
TRBV29-1,-,once,TRBJ1-1,CSVPQAGAEAFF,TGCAGCGTCCCGCAAGCTGGGGCCGAAGCTTTCTTT
TRBV9,-,-,TRBJ1-1,CASSLSSGKGTEAFF,TGTGCCAGCAGCTTGAGTTCGGGGAAGGGCACTGAAGCTTTCTTT
TRBV4-3,TRBD1,-,TRBJ1-6,CASSHKGTAYRGAISPLHF,TGCGCCAGCAGCCATAAGGGGACAGCGTACAGGGGGGCAATTTCACCCCTCCACTTT
TRBV9,TRBD2,few,TRBJ2-1,CASSVSPGLANNEQFF,TGTGCCAGCAGCGTATCCCCGGGACTAGCGAACAATGAGCAGTTCTTC
TRBV5-6,-,-,TRBJ1-2,CASSVSSNYGYTF,TGTGCCAGCAGCGTGTCCTCTAACTATGGCTACACCTTC